This entry lists 15 T cell receptor beta chains sequenced from one sample in a study of siplizumab effects on memory and regulatory T cells. The data were produced by immunoSEQ multiplex PCR, yet TCRdb's version contains in-frame clones alone and is incomplete. This table has approximately 100,000 clones, more than 85% appearing once. Sequenced sample: CD4+ T cells sorted from blood. These receptors were collected from a human donor in good health. Some clones in this sample may be carry-over from other donors' samples.

The chain uses TRBV19 and TRBJ2-5; D unclear. This CDR3 contains 11 residues. V lost 5 bases and J 3 bases, leaving 4 bases between the germline ends. From germline, CDR1 is LNHDA and CDR2 SQIVND (reference sequence). CDR3 amino acids: CASSWEETQYF. In DNA, the CDR3 is TGTGCCAGTAGTTGGGAAGAGACCCAGTACTTC.

V is TRBV18 and J is TRBJ2-5; 9 bases fit TRBD2. The germline CDR1 and CDR2 sequences are KGHSH and LQKENI. The CDR3 has 14 residues. The V gene end was trimmed by 2 bases and the J gene end by 7 bases; junction bases not matched to a gene: 5. CDR3 loop: CASSPIAGAGTQYF. Written as DNA, the CDR3 is TGTGCCAGCTCACCAATAGCGGGAGCGGGGACCCAGTACTTC.

This sequence joins TRBV10-3 and TRBJ2-1; the match to TRBD1 covers 9 bases. With 6 bases clipped from V and 3 bases from J, the junction kept 6 bases outside the gene matches. The germline V gene has CDR1 ENHRY and CDR2 SYGVKD. This CDR3 has 15 amino acids. Written as DNA, the CDR3 is TGTGCCATCAGGCCCGGGACAGGGAACTACAATGAGCAGTTCTTC. It yields the protein CAIRPGTGNYNEQFF.

The rearrangement uses TRBV5-1 and TRBJ2-5, with D perhaps TRBD1 (7 bases). Germline CDR1 and CDR2: SGHRS and YFSETQ. Trimming removed 6 bases at V and 7 bases at J, with 16 bases between. The CDR3 extends over 13 amino acids. The DNA for the CDR3 is TGCGCCAGCACTCTCGGACAGGAGGGGACCCAGTACTTC. Its protein is CASTLGQEGTQYF.

The rearrangement uses TRBV6-5 and TRBJ1-1; D uncertain. V was pared by 6 bases and J by 6 bases, with 8 bases between. The germline gives CDR1 MNHEY, CDR2 SVGAGI. This CDR3 region has 11 residues. The CDR3 sequence is CASRRDSEAFF. The CDR3 coding sequence is TGTGCCAGCAGGAGAGATTCTGAAGCTTTCTTT.

This rearrangement joins TRBV7-8 to TRBJ2-7, with 12 positions matching TRBD2. Germline values: CDR1 SGHVS, CDR2 FQNEAQ. J was trimmed by 7 bases and V by 5 bases; bases with no gene match: 12. This CDR3 region has 16 residues. Written as DNA, the CDR3 is TGTGCCAGCAGCCCCTGGACTAGCGGGACTCCTGGGGAGCAGTACTTC. It codes for CASSPWTSGTPGEQYF.

The chain carries TRBV19 and TRBJ2-2; D gene unclear. The CDR3 spans 17 residues. The germline gives CDR1 LNHDA, CDR2 SQIVND (reference sequence). The ends were cut back, 7 bases at V and 1 base at J, with 19 bases in the middle. CDR3 region: CASTKLGVGRNTGELFF. In DNA form, the CDR3 reads TGTGCCAGTACCAAACTTGGAGTTGGTCGGAACACCGGGGAGCTGTTTTTT.

The chain links TRBV11-2 to TRBJ2-1; no clear D. Per germline, CDR1 SGHAT and CDR2 FQNNGV. V was clipped by 7 bases and J by 7 bases, with 17 bases between them. The CDR3 is 14 amino acids. CDR3 loop: CASTIGTLVNEQFF. As DNA, the CDR3 is TGTGCCAGCACCATCGGCACCCTCGTGAATGAGCAGTTCTTC.

This clone was found a few times. The V gene is TRBV28, the J gene TRBJ2-7, with 16 positions matching TRBD2. V lost 6 bases and J lost 5; bases outside the gene matches: 16. The CDR3 runs 19 residues. Germline V CDR1 and CDR2: MDHEN, SYDVKM. The CDR3 nucleotides read TGTGCCAGCAGGCACCTCGGGACTAGCGGGAGGGCCTTTACACACGAGCAGTACTTC. It codes for CASRHLGTSGRAFTHEQYF.

The rearrangement uses TRBV29-1 and TRBJ2-5; the D gene could be TRBD1 or TRBD2 (7 bases each). Per germline, CDR1 SQVTM and CDR2 ANQGSEA. The germline V and J ends were trimmed by 7 bases and 4 bases, with 19 bases remaining between them. This CDR3 is 14 amino acids long. CDR3 loop: CSAQPRGRGETQYF. The DNA for the CDR3 is TGCAGCGCCCAACCCAGGGGGAGGGGAGAGACCCAGTACTTC.

This clone was found once. The chain carries TRBV6-5 and TRBJ1-5; a possible D gene is TRBD1 (5 bases). V lost 5 bases and J 5 bases, leaving 13 bases between the germline ends. The CDR3 is made up of 14 amino acids. Looked up from germline, CDR1 is MNHEY and CDR2 is SVGAGI. The CDR3 coding sequence is TGTGCCAGCAGTCGGGCAGGGTATGATCAGCCCCAGCATTTT. This codes for CASSRAGYDQPQHF.

The chain has TRBV7-3 and TRBJ2-6; D call uncertain. V dropped 6 bases and J dropped 2 bases, with 11 bases sitting between them. Germline values: CDR1 SGHTA, CDR2 FQGTGA. The CDR3 is made up of 15 amino acids. The CDR3 bases are TGTGCCAGCAGTTCACAAAGGCCTGGGGCCAACGTCCTGACTTTC. Translated, it gives CASSSQRPGANVLTF.

The J gene is TRBJ2-5, the V gene TRBV5-1; D may correspond to TRBD1 or TRBD2 (6 bases each). V was trimmed by 3 bases and J by 5 bases, leaving 20 bases between them. The germline V gene encodes CDR1 SGHRS and CDR2 YFSETQ. The CDR3 runs 16 residues. Here the CDR3 reads CASSSGRGLGMETQYF. CDR3 sequence (DNA): TGCGCCAGCAGCTCCGGCAGGGGACTCGGGATGGAGACCCAGTACTTC.

This chain joins TRBV6-1 and TRBJ2-1; D gene ambiguous. The CDR3 runs to 12 residues. The germline gives CDR1 MNHNS, CDR2 SASEGT. V shed 6 bases and J shed 7 bases, with 10 bases lying between them. CDR3: CASRGRLNEQFF. The CDR3 nucleotides read TGTGCCAGCAGAGGACGGTTGAATGAGCAGTTCTTC.

The chain uses TRBV6-5 and TRBJ1-5; D remains ambiguous. This CDR3 comprises 13 residues. Germline loops: CDR1 MNHEY, CDR2 SVGAGI. V lost 6 bases to trimming and J lost 6 bases, with 12 bases between them. CDR3 nucleotide sequence: TGTGCCAGCAGGCCCCGCGGCAGTCAGCCCCAGCATTTT. It is translated as CASRPRGSQPQHF.